This T cell receptor (beta chain) derives from a study of shared clonotypes between healthy human individuals. At the level of the study: Three plates each covered CD4 naive and memory; CD8 naive two, CD8 memory one. Study outcomes and limitations: Estimated clonotype richness was generally higher in naive than memory subsets. Large depth notwithstanding, sorted-subset sequencing proved incomplete by rarefaction.

The CDR3 extends over 17 amino acids. Trimming shortened V by 7 bases and J by 0 bases, and 20 bases separated the two germline ends. Per the germline V gene, CDR1 is MNHEY and CDR2 is SMNVEV (reference sequence). As to this clone: No antigen is known for it.

The data were produced by immunoSEQ multiplex PCR, yet TCRdb's version contains in-frame clones alone and is incomplete. The table has hundreds of thousands of clones, less than 80% seen once. Specimen: memory CD4+ T cells sorted from blood. Subset meaning: CD45RA-negative fraction. The chain links TRBV27 to TRBJ2-3; tentative D call: TRBD2 (7 bases). The source of this sequence is a young woman in good health. DNA for the CDR3: TGTGCCAGCACCAGATATATGGGGGGGGCTAGCACAGATACGCAGTATTTT. It codes for CASTRYMGGASTDTQYF.